This T cell receptor beta chain was found in a study of post-analysis software for immune sequencing data. Study overall: Included among the disease courses, which were recorded for the cohort, were relapsing-remitting, secondary progressive and progressive-relapsing multiple sclerosis.

As to this clonotype: Its specificity is unknown.

TCR beta libraries were prepared from cDNA with unique molecular identifiers. Each batch of roughly 0.9 to 11 million T cells produced approximately 470,000 cDNA molecules. MiXCR, applied by TCRdb to the PCR reads, yields one record per CDR3 protein. The sample records roughly 600,000 distinct CDR3 sequences, about 40% being singletons. Whole-study findings and limits: Multiple sclerosis patients showed significantly lower normalized Chao1 diversity than controls did.

The sample taken for sequencing was blood. The clonotype was recovered from a girl between 10 and 17 years old with multiple sclerosis.

The CDR3 region has the DNA TGCGCCAGCAGCTTGGGGGACAGGGGTTTCAAGAGCTCCTACGAGCAGTACTTC. Translating it yields CASSLGDRGFKSSYEQYF. The chain combines TRBV5-1 with TRBJ2-7; TRBD1 matches at 10 bases. CDR1 is SGHRS, CDR2 YFSETQ, per germline. The CDR3 spans 18 residues. V was clipped by 0 bases and J by 0 bases; unmatched bases: 9.